The clone carrying this TCR beta chain was observed at least ten times. Its antigen is undetermined. This specimen comes from a study of early T cells in non-severe SARS-CoV-2 infection. Study in general: Sequencing was performed on bulk RNA from unsorted whole blood, leaving chains unpaired. Study outcomes and limitations: Database matching using VDJdb favored anti-spike CD8 responses, with private and CD4 specificities left missing.

Individual cDNA molecules were tagged with unique molecular identifiers, the study reported. TCRdb processed the 5' RACE reads anew with MiXCR; each CDR3 protein has one entry. Of roughly 33,000 distinct CDR3 sequences in the sample, around 5.8% were seen once. The CDR3 consists of 14 residues. Per germline, CDR1 MDHEN and CDR2 SYDVKM. V gave up 6 bases and J gave up 2 bases, with 13 bases separating them. V gene TRBV28 combines with J gene TRBJ2-5; the D is unclear. This TCR was sampled from an adult who was a healthcare worker with PCR-confirmed SARS-CoV-2 infection or an uninfected control (not recorded which). Sequencing was done on a sample of whole blood. DNA for the CDR3: TGTGCCAGCAGCCCCTTAGGCCAGCAAGAGACCCAGTACTTC. Its translation is CASSPLGQQETQYF.